The following is a T cell receptor (beta chain) sequence with its context. Its antigen is as yet unknown. The protocol was immunoSEQ multiplex PCR, while the TCRdb copy is restricted to in-frame clones and leaves out a portion. Of roughly 45,000 clones in the sample, 60% to 80% were seen once. The sample belongs to a study of cytotoxic CD8 clonotypes in ibrutinib-treated CLL. Study-level information: A median approximately 12 months of treatment, range 6 to 36, preceded the collection of response samples. General observations from the study: In comparison with age-matched healthy donors, baseline clonality was higher and tracked circulating CD8+ T-cell counts. Elevated clonality accompanied ibrutinib response, with a return toward baseline values at progression.

Germline loops: CDR1 SNHLY, CDR2 FYNNEI. V lost 2 bases and J lost 5, with 10 bases in between. CDR3 length: 14 amino acids. The input for sequencing was PBMCs, taken after 24 months of ibrutinib treatment. The TCR sequence derives from a human donor with chronic lymphocytic leukemia. The rearrangement joins TRBV2 to TRBJ1-5, with D possibly TRBD1 on 5 matching bases. DNA for the CDR3: TGTGCCAGCAGTGAATTGGTAGGGGATCAGCCCCAGCATTTT. Its translation is CASSELVGDQPQHF.